The source of this T cell receptor beta chain is a study of memory CD4+ T cells and cytomegalovirus serostatus. Here immunoSEQ multiplex PCR was the method, and the copy in TCRdb shows in-frame clones only, minus some. The table lists under 50,000 clones, 78% of them singletons. Overall study findings and caveats: Of under 200 reported CMV TCRbeta sequences, about 67 were found in memory CD4+ repertoires.

Single viable CD3+CD4+CD8-CD45RO+ cells were sorted as the memory CD4+ T cells. CD4+ T cells were isolated by positive magnetic selection. In the case of this clone: Its antigen is not known.

This CDR3 is built from 18 residues. Germline V lookup: CDR1 SGHRS, CDR2 YFSETQ. The germline V and J ends were trimmed by 1 base and 1 base, with 20 bases remaining between them. Material for sequencing was memory CD4+ T cells from blood. This receptor was taken from an adult in good health and CMV-seronegative. The V call is TRBV5-1, the J call TRBJ1-1, with D possibly TRBD1 on 6 matching bases. The CDR3 DNA follows: TGCGCCAGCAGCTTGCGGAAACCGGGACAAATGGGGAACACTGAAGCTTTCTTT. This codes for CASSLRKPGQMGNTEAFF.